Presented here are 20 T cell receptor beta chains from one specimen sequenced in a study of blood T cell repertoires in COVID-19. TCRdb's copy holds only in-frame clones and misses some; the assay was immunoSEQ multiplex PCR. Among 300,000 to 350,000 clones listed, 85% to 90% were seen once. The sequencing sample was made of peripheral blood. These receptors all come from a woman between 45 and 60 years old with COVID-19, enrolled during active disease.

The CDR3 region has the DNA TGTGCCAGCAGCGCCCTAGCGGGGGTATACAATGAGCAGTTCTTC. As protein: CASSALAGVYNEQFF. The rearrangement uses TRBV9 and TRBJ2-1; 10 bases are a match to TRBD2. This CDR3 is 15 amino acids long. Germline V gives CDR1 SGDLS, CDR2 YYNGEE. With V trimmed by 3 bases and J by 4 bases, 4 bases remained unmatched. Variable domain in full (rest from reference TRBV9 and TRBJ2-1): DSGVTQTPKHLITATGQRVTLRCSPRSGDLSVYWYQQSLDQGLQFLIQYYNGEERAKGNILERFSAQQFPDLHSELNLSSLELGDSALYFCASSALAGVYNEQFFGPGTRLTVL.

This sequence joins TRBV6-6 and TRBJ2-7; D is unclear. CDR1 is MNHNY and CDR2 is SVGAGI in the germline V gene (reference sequence). Trimming cost V 3 bases and J 2 bases, with 11 bases left between them. CDR3 size: 14 residues. CDR3 nucleotide sequence: TGTGCCAGCAGTTATAACCGGAGCCCCTACGAGCAGTACTTC. Protein: CASSYNRSPYEQYF.

The V gene is TRBV29-1, the J gene TRBJ2-7; 7 nucleotides agree with TRBD1. Germline values: CDR1 SQVTM, CDR2 ANQGSEA. Germline trimming cut 7 bases from V and 6 bases from J; bases unmatched to any gene: 6. The CDR3 runs 11 residues. The CDR3 coding sequence is TGCAGCGGATCCTCAGGGGGCGAGCAGTACTTC. It yields the protein CSGSSGGEQYF.

The rearrangement links TRBV18 to TRBJ1-1; tentative D call: TRBD1 (5 bases). The CDR3 has 15 amino acids. CDR1 is KGHSH and CDR2 is LQKENI in the germline V gene. Trimming stripped 3 bases from V and 6 bases from J, with 17 bases between. CDR3 residues: CASSPSMGGYSEAFF. The CDR3 DNA sequence: TGTGCCAGCTCACCGTCAATGGGGGGGTATTCTGAAGCTTTCTTT.

The chain employs TRBV2 and TRBJ1-2, with D uncertain. Trimming removed 7 bases from V and 2 bases from J, with 11 bases in between. Germline CDR1 reads SNHLY; CDR2 reads FYNNEI. This CDR3 contains 13 residues. CDR3 sequence: CASTWSGNYGYTF. The DNA for the CDR3 is TGTGCCAGCACCTGGTCAGGCAACTATGGCTACACCTTC.

The genes are TRBV7-2 and TRBJ1-1; D perhaps matches TRBD1 (5 bases). The CDR3 has 14 residues. The ends were cut back, 2 bases at V and 6 bases at J, with 13 bases in the middle. The germline gives CDR1 SGHTA, CDR2 FQGNSA. CDR3 nucleotide sequence: TGTGCCAGCAGCTTAAGACAGACGCTCGCTGAAGCTTTCTTT. Its translation: CASSLRQTLAEAFF.

The V and J genes are TRBV2 and TRBJ2-7; tentative D call: TRBD1 (6 bases). The V and J ends lost 8 bases and 0 bases respectively, with 11 bases between them. CDR1 and CDR2 (germline): SNHLY, FYNNEI. This CDR3 has 13 amino acids. In nucleotides, the CDR3 is TGTGCCAGCGGGACACCAAGCTCCTACGAGCAGTACTTC. This translates into CASGTPSSYEQYF.

The chain carries TRBV5-1 and TRBJ1-2; perhaps TRBD1 as D (5 bases). Trimming stripped 7 bases from V and 6 bases from J, with 28 bases between. CDR3 length: 17 amino acids. Germline V lookup: CDR1 SGHRS, CDR2 YFSETQ. The CDR3 loop is CASGYPNGGSSPDGYTF. CDR3 coding DNA: TGCGCCAGCGGCTACCCAAACGGGGGGTCCTCCCCGGATGGCTACACCTTC. Full variable domain (missing parts from reference TRBV5-1 and TRBJ1-2): KAGVTQTPRYLIKTRGQQVTLSCSPISGHRSVSWYQQTPGQGLQFLFEYFSETQRNKGNFPGRFSGRQFSNSRSEMNVSTLELGDSALYLCASGYPNGGSSPDGYTFGSGTRLTVV.

J is TRBJ2-4 and V is TRBV5-6; 7 nucleotides agree with TRBD2. CDR3 length: 13 amino acids. V lost 0 bases to trimming and J lost 6 bases; unmatched junction nucleotides: 0. CDR1 and CDR2 from the germline V gene are SGHDT and YYEEEE. Here the CDR3 reads CASSLGGRNIQYF. The CDR3 DNA reads TGTGCCAGCAGCTTGGGCGGGAGAAACATTCAGTACTTC.

This chain links TRBV6-5 with TRBJ2-2; a possible D gene is TRBD1 (6 bases). CDR1 MNHEY and CDR2 SVGAGI come from the germline V gene. The V gene lost 1 base and the J gene lost 4 bases, with 10 bases spanning the gap. The CDR3 extends over 15 amino acids. CDR3 region: CASSYYNRATGELFF. The CDR3 region has the DNA TGTGCCAGCAGTTACTACAACAGGGCCACCGGGGAGCTGTTTTTT.

In this sample, this clone turned up once. The chain links TRBV11-3 to TRBJ1-2; perhaps TRBD1 as D (6 bases). With 3 bases removed from V and 7 bases from J, the gap between germline ends came to 15 bases. The CDR3 length is 14 residues. Germline V gene sequence: CDR1 SGHNT, CDR2 YENEEA. The CDR3: CASSFKTGGGGYTF. CDR3 DNA sequence: TGTGCCAGCAGCTTCAAGACAGGAGGTGGTGGCTACACCTTC.

This chain uses TRBV6-5 with TRBJ1-4; 11 nucleotides line up with TRBD1. V dropped 10 bases and J dropped 10; count of bases not matched to a gene: 8. CDR1 is MNHEY, CDR2 SVGAGI, per germline. The CDR3 length is 13 residues. CDR3 sequence reads: CATSSDRGRKLFF. CDR3 bases: TGTGCCACCAGCTCGGACAGGGGGCGAAAACTGTTTTTT.

The J gene is TRBJ1-1, the V gene TRBV5-4; 9 nucleotides align to TRBD1. Germline V gene lookup returns CDR1 SGHNT and CDR2 YYREEE (reference sequence). V lost 3 bases to trimming and J lost 8 bases; unmatched junction nucleotides: 2. This CDR3 region has 12 residues. The DNA of the CDR3 is TGTGCCAGCAGCTGGGGACAGGGAGAAGCTTTCTTT. It specifies CASSWGQGEAFF.

V usage is TRBV4-2 and J usage is TRBJ2-7, with 11 positions matching TRBD1. Trimming at V came to 0 bases and at J to 3 bases, leaving 4 bases not matched to a gene. The germline V gene has CDR1 LGHNA and CDR2 YNFKEQ. This CDR3 spans 16 amino acids. CDR3 sequence reads: CASSQEVGQGVYEQYF. CDR3 bases: TGTGCCAGCAGCCAAGAGGTGGGACAGGGGGTCTACGAGCAGTACTTC.

This clone was counted only a few times. The rearrangement uses TRBV6-5 and TRBJ2-7; 7 nucleotides match TRBD1. Trimming removed 2 bases from V and 2 bases from J; junction bases left unmatched: 6. The CDR3 has 15 amino acids. Germline V gene data show CDR1 as MNHEY and CDR2 as SVGAGI. Here the CDR3 reads CASSYEGQRAYEQYF. The CDR3 DNA reads as TGTGCCAGCAGTTACGAGGGACAGCGCGCCTACGAGCAGTACTTC.

In its sample, this clone was seen once. The DNA of the CDR3 is TGCGCCAGCAGAGGGGGGGGACTAGCGGGAGGCAATGAGCAGTTCTTC. It translates to CASRGGGLAGGNEQFF. The rearrangement uses TRBV5-1 and TRBJ2-1, with 15 bases lining up with TRBD2. Germline V gene sequence: CDR1 SGHRS, CDR2 YFSETQ. V was pared by 5 bases and J by 6 bases, with 6 bases of the junction left unmatched. This CDR3 spans 16 amino acids.

The chain recombines TRBV7-9 with TRBJ1-1; D is ambiguous. The CDR3 covers 13 residues. In germline, CDR1 is SEHNR, CDR2 FQNEAQ (reference sequence). Deletions cut 1 base from V and 7 bases from J, with 10 bases between. Here the CDR3 reads CASSLVRHLEAFF. The CDR3 DNA is TGTGCCAGCAGCTTAGTGAGACACCTTGAAGCTTTCTTT.

There are a few counts of this clone. The CDR3 nucleotides are TGTGCCAGCAGCGACGACAGGGTATACCATCAGCCCCAGCATTTT. Encoded protein: CASSDDRVYHQPQHF. The chain employs TRBV7-9 and TRBJ1-5, with 7 bases matching TRBD1. The trim removed 5 bases at V and 5 bases at J, leaving 9 bases unmatched. CDR1 SEHNR and CDR2 FQNEAQ come from the germline V gene (reference sequence). This CDR3 has 15 residues.

The chain combines TRBV11-2 with TRBJ2-7; 9 bases are shared with TRBD2. Germline trimming cut 8 bases from V and 3 bases from J; bases unmatched to any gene: 11. The CDR3 length is 15 residues. Germline values: CDR1 SGHAT, CDR2 FQNNGV. The DNA of the CDR3 is TGTGCCAGCGGAGGGACTAGCACACAACGCTACGAGCAGTACTTC. It yields the protein CASGGTSTQRYEQYF.

This rearrangement joins TRBV6-2 or TRBV6-3 to TRBJ2-7; TRBD2 matches 10 bases. Germline loops: CDR1 MNHEY, CDR2 SVGEGT. The junction had 9 bases not matched to a gene; V was cut back by 4 bases and J by 0 bases. This CDR3 has 17 residues. Here the CDR3 reads CASSSKRLAGASYEQYF. CDR3 in DNA: TGTGCCAGCAGTTCGAAGAGACTAGCGGGTGCCTCCTACGAGCAGTACTTC.